The 22 T cell receptor beta chains below all came from one sample that was sequenced in a study of T cells in Graves' hyperthyroidism and ophthalmopathy. The investigators amplified TCR beta CDR3 regions from RNA transcripts. A set of HTBI primers served as the primers for a first-round RT-PCR of the TCR CDR3. TCRdb called the multiplex PCR reads again in MiXCR, with one record for every CDR3 protein. Of roughly 530,000 distinct CDR3 sequences listed, 17% are singletons. Material for sequencing was blood. The receptors here all came from a woman aged 18 to 35 with Graves' ophthalmopathy.

The chain's CDR3 is CASSPPRTLTYNEQFF. The CDR3 DNA follows: TGTGCCAGCTCACCACCGAGGACGCTAACCTACAATGAGCAGTTCTTC. This chain connects TRBV18 to TRBJ2-1; D call uncertain. The CDR3 length is 16 residues. Trimming shortened V by 0 bases and J by 2 bases, and 11 bases separated the two germline ends. CDR1 and CDR2 from the germline V gene are KGHSH and LQKENI.

This clonotype was recorded at least ten times. The chain carries TRBV28 and TRBJ2-7, with D possibly TRBD1 on 6 matching bases. V lost 5 bases and J lost 5, with 16 bases in between. Germline loops: CDR1 MDHEN, CDR2 SYDVKM. This CDR3 has 14 residues. CDR3 sequence (DNA): TGTGCCAGCAGTCTGACAGGAACTGGGGACGAGCAGTACTTC. It is translated as CASSLTGTGDEQYF.

This clonotype turned up a few times. The chain uses TRBV18 and TRBJ2-3; D possibly uses TRBD1 or TRBD2 (7 bases each). With 4 bases removed from V and 2 bases from J, the gap between germline ends came to 16 bases. The CDR3 is 16 residues long. The germline V gene has CDR1 KGHSH and CDR2 LQKENI. CDR3 coding DNA: TGTGCCAGCTCACGGGGGGGACAGCCTGCCACAGATACGCAGTATTTT. Amino acids: CASSRGGQPATDTQYF.

This clonotype showed up many times. The chain carries TRBV28 and TRBJ1-4, with D unresolved. The CDR3 sequence is 16 residues long. V dropped 2 bases and J dropped 8 bases, with 18 bases sitting between them. Germline V gene lookup returns CDR1 MDHEN and CDR2 SYDVKM. CDR3 amino acids: CASSLPLVLTEEKLFF. Here the CDR3 DNA reads TGTGCCAGCAGTTTACCTCTAGTGCTGACGGAGGAAAAACTGTTTTTT. Looking up the rest from reference TRBV28 and TRBJ1-4 gives the full variable domain: DVKVTQSSRYLVKRTGEKVFLECVQDMDHENMFWYRQDPGLGLRLIYFSYDVKMKEKGDIPEGYSVSREKKERFSLILESASTNQTSMYLCASSLPLVLTEEKLFFGSGTQLSVL.

The V call is TRBV20-1, the J call TRBJ2-6, with D tentatively TRBD2 (5 bases). CDR3 length: 17 amino acids. Germline V gene data show CDR1 as DFQATT and CDR2 as SNEGSKA (reference sequence). Trimming left V 0 bases short and J 4 bases short, with 16 bases between. CDR3 nucleotides: TGCAGTGCTAGAGATTGGAGGCTTCTATCCGGGGCCAACGTCCTGACTTTC. Protein product: CSARDWRLLSGANVLTF.

The V and J genes are TRBV4-1 and TRBJ2-5; D may be TRBD1 (5 bases). V was cut by 1 base and J by 4 bases, with 7 bases left in between. The germline gives CDR1 MGHRA, CDR2 YSYEKL. The length of the CDR3 is 13 residues. The CDR3 is CASSQGTLETQYF. In DNA form, the CDR3 reads TGCGCCAGCAGCCAAGGGACATTAGAGACCCAGTACTTC.

This clonotype was found a few times. The genes are TRBV6-2 or TRBV6-3 and TRBJ1-3, with D hard to call. CDR1 is MNHEY and CDR2 is SVGEGT in the germline V gene. The V gene lost 5 bases and the J gene lost 7 bases, with 27 bases spanning the gap. This CDR3 is built from 18 residues. CDR3 loop: CASSPSVGPAYGRNTIYF. The CDR3 DNA sequence: TGTGCCAGCAGTCCGAGCGTCGGGCCGGCTTACGGAAGGAACACCATATATTTT.

A note on this clonotype: This could be a read error, since a much larger clone is one nucleotide away. This sequence joins TRBV28 and TRBJ1-1, with D perhaps matching TRBD1 (5 bases). Per the germline V gene, CDR1 is MDHEN and CDR2 is SYDVKM. The CDR3 totals 13 residues. The CDR3 here is CASTRGTVTEAYF. The CDR3 DNA sequence: TGTGCCAGCACGAGGGGAACAGTTACTGAAGCTTACTTT.

In its sample, this clonotype was seen a few times. The chain employs TRBV5-4 and TRBJ2-5, with TRBD2 as a possible D gene (5 bases). CDR1 is SGHNT, CDR2 YYREEE, per germline (reference sequence). CDR3 length: 14 residues. Between the trimmed V and J ends, which lost 4 bases and 1 base, there was a span of 11 bases. The CDR3 DNA follows: TGTGCCAGCAGCGGGAGAGGGATCCAAGAGACCCAGTACTTC. Its translation is CASSGRGIQETQYF.

The gene calls are TRBV6-1 and TRBJ1-3; D gene unclear. V was shortened by 7 bases and J by 0 bases, with 16 bases between the two germline ends. Germline CDR1 reads MNHNS; CDR2 reads SASEGT. This CDR3 is 16 amino acids long. The CDR3 bases are TGTGCCAGCATCCCCTGGGCGGATCACTCTGGAAACACCATATATTTT. Translation: CASIPWADHSGNTIYF.

This chain joins TRBV7-2 and TRBJ2-7; TRBD2 might be the D (5 bases). Germline V lookup: CDR1 SGHTA, CDR2 FQGNSA. Trimming took 5 bases from V and 3 from J, leaving 17 bases between them. This CDR3 has 15 residues. As DNA, the CDR3 is TGTGCCAGCAGCGGGAAGACCTCTGGACTCTACGAGCAGTACTTC. Encoded protein: CASSGKTSGLYEQYF.

The table lists this clonotype with many counts. This chain connects TRBV27 to TRBJ2-5, with D unresolved. Germline CDR1 reads MNHEY; CDR2 reads SMNVEV (reference sequence). The CDR3 consists of 13 residues. V gave up 6 bases and J gave up 1 base, with 9 bases separating them. The CDR3, as DNA: TGTGCCAGCAGAAGGAGTCCCCAAGAGACCCAGTACTTC. Translated, it gives CASRRSPQETQYF.

This clonotype was seen only a few times. Just one base apart from a much larger clone, this may be a read error. The CDR3 sequence: CASSLGRDGPQHF. Written as DNA, the CDR3 is TGTGCCAGCAGCTTAGGGAGGGACGGGCCCCAGCATTTT. This sequence joins TRBV7-3 and TRBJ1-5; D might be TRBD1 (5 bases). CDR1 and CDR2 from the germline V gene are SGHTA and FQGTGA. The CDR3 sequence is 13 residues long. The V and J ends lost 2 bases and 9 bases respectively, with 11 bases between them. The full variable domain, completed using reference TRBV7-3 and TRBJ1-5, is GAGVSQTPSNKVTEKGKYVELRCDPISGHTALYWYRQSLGQGPEFLIYFQGTGAADDSGLPNDRFFAVRPEGSVSTLKIQRTERGDSAVYLCASSLGRDGPQHFGDGTRLSIL.

The chain carries TRBV12-3 or TRBV12-4 and TRBJ2-1, with TRBD2 matching over 7 bases. The CDR3 is made up of 19 amino acids. J gave up 0 bases and V 5 bases, and 16 bases lay outside the gene matches. The CDR3 DNA reads as TGTGCCAGCAGTCCCGGGGCTAGCGGCACCCAACCCTCCTACAATGAGCAGTTCTTC. This gives the protein CASSPGASGTQPSYNEQFF.

This clonotype has a count of ten or more. The V call is TRBV6-1, the J call TRBJ2-5; D is unresolved. CDR1 and CDR2 (germline): MNHNS, SASEGT. The CDR3 is 14 residues long. Deletions cut 1 base from V and 4 bases from J, with 10 bases between. CDR3 nucleotide sequence: TGTGCCAGCAGTGAAGGCCAAGCTACAGAGACCCAGTACTTC. It specifies CASSEGQATETQYF.

This chain joins TRBV7-9 and TRBJ1-2; D is unresolved. Trimming stripped 3 bases from V and 4 bases from J, with 21 bases between. Per germline, CDR1 SEHNR and CDR2 FQNEAQ (reference sequence). This CDR3 contains 17 residues. The CDR3 DNA sequence: TGTGCCAGCAGCTTCAAACCCAGGACGGACCTCTTCTATGGCTACACCTTC. This codes for CASSFKPRTDLFYGYTF. Full variable domain (remainder filled in from reference TRBV7-9 and TRBJ1-2): DTGVSQNPRHKITKRGQNVTFRCDPISEHNRLYWYRQTLGQGPEFLTYFQNEAQLEKSRLLSDRFSAERPKGSFSTLEIQRTEQGDSAMYLCASSFKPRTDLFYGYTFGSGTRLTVV.

This clonotype was counted ten times or more. The chain links TRBV13 to TRBJ2-7; the D gene is possibly TRBD2 (6 bases). The germline V and J ends were trimmed by 5 bases and 1 base, with 18 bases remaining between them. The length of the CDR3 is 16 residues. Germline loops: CDR1 PRHDT, CDR2 FYEKMQ (reference sequence). CDR3 protein: CASSPSGVGRSYEQYF. In DNA form, the CDR3 reads TGTGCCAGCAGCCCCTCGGGGGTTGGAAGGTCCTACGAGCAGTACTTC.

This clonotype was counted only a few times. Here the CDR3 reads CASSFRQGGTSRADTQYF. The CDR3, as DNA: TGTGCCAGCAGTTTCCGACAGGGTGGGACTAGCCGGGCAGATACGCAGTATTTT. V gene TRBV6-1 combines with J gene TRBJ2-3, with 9 bases identical to TRBD2. The CDR3 length is 18 residues. After removal of 5 bases from V and 4 bases from J, the junction contained 16 bases not matched to a gene. Germline lookup yields CDR1 MNHNS and CDR2 SASEGT.

The chain links TRBV20-1 to TRBJ2-3, with TRBD1 matching over 12 bases. Trimming took 4 bases from V and 5 from J; bases not matched to a gene: 7. CDR3 size: 15 residues. Germline values: CDR1 DFQATT, CDR2 SNEGSKA (reference sequence). The CDR3 DNA reads as TGCAGTGCTACCGGGACAGGGGGCGCAGAAGATACGCAGTATTTT. Its protein is CSATGTGGAEDTQYF.

This clonotype turned up a few times. This chain connects TRBV13 to TRBJ1-6; no clear D. Per germline, CDR1 PRHDT and CDR2 FYEKMQ (reference sequence). V was cut by 1 base and J by 10 bases, with 14 bases left in between. This CDR3 spans 15 amino acids. The CDR3 here is CASSLEPGLVSPLHF. In DNA form, the CDR3 reads TGTGCCAGCAGCTTAGAGCCCGGGTTAGTGTCACCCCTCCACTTT.

Ten or more counts support this clonotype. CDR3 in DNA: TGTGCCAGCAGCCCCCAGGGACAGATTAATGAAAAACTGTTTTTT. It codes for CASSPQGQINEKLFF. This chain connects TRBV28 to TRBJ1-4, with 7 bases identical to TRBD1. The CDR3 has 15 residues. The V gene end was trimmed by 6 bases and the J gene end by 4 bases; junction bases not matched to a gene: 8. Per germline, CDR1 MDHEN and CDR2 SYDVKM.

The chain joins TRBV18 to TRBJ1-6; D remains ambiguous. V was clipped by 3 bases and J by 6 bases, with 21 bases between them. Germline V CDR1 and CDR2: KGHSH, LQKENI. CDR3 length: 18 residues. CDR3 sequence reads: CASSPRTSSLGSNSPLHF. Here the CDR3 DNA reads TGTGCCAGCTCACCTCGGACCTCAAGTTTGGGGAGTAATTCACCCCTCCACTTT.